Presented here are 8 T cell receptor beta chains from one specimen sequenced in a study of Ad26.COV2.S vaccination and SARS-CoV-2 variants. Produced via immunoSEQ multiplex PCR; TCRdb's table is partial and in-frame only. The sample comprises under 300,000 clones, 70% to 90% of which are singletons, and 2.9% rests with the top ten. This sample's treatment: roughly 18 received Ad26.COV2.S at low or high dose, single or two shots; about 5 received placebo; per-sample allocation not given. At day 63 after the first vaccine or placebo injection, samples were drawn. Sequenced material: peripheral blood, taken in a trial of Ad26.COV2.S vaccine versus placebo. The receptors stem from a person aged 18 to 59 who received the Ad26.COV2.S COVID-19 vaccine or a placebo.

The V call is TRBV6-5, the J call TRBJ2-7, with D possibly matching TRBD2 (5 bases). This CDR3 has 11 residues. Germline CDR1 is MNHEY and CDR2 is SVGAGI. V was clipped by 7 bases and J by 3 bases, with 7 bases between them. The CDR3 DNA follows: TGTGCCAGCAAGCGGCTCTACGAGCAGTACGTC. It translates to CASKRLYEQYV.

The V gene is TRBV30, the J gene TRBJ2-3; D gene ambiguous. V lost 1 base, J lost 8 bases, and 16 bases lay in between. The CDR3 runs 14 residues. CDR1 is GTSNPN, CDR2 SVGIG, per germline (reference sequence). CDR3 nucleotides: TGTGCCTGGAGTGCCCTACCCGGATCTCTTACGCAGTATTTT. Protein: CAWSALPGSLTQYF.

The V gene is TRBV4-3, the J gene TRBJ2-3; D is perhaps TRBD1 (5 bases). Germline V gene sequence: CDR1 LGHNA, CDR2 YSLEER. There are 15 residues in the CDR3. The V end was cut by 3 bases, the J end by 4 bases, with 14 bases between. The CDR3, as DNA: TGCGCCAGCAGCCAGAGACCCCAAGGGGCAGATACGCAGTATTTT. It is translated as CASSQRPQGADTQYF.

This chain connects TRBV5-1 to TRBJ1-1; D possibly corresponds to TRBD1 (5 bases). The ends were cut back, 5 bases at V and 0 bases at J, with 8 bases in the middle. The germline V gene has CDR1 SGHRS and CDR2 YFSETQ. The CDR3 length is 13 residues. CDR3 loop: CASSRDLNTEAFF. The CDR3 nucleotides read TGCGCCAGCAGTCGGGACCTGAACACTGAAGCTTTCTTT.

CDR3 DNA sequence: TGTGCCAGCAGCCACAGACTAGCGGAATACAATGAGCAGTTCTTC. Translated, it gives CASSHRLAEYNEQFF. The chain joins TRBV11-3 to TRBJ2-1; 9 bases are shared with TRBD2. Germline CDR1 is SGHNT and CDR2 is YENEEA. Germline trimming cut 5 bases from V and 4 bases from J; bases unmatched to any gene: 6. This CDR3 spans 15 amino acids.

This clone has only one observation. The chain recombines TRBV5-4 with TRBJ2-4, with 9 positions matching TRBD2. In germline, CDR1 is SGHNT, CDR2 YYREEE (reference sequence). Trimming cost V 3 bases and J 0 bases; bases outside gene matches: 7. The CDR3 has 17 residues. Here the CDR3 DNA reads TGTGCCAGCAGCTACGCTAGCGGGGTTCTAGCCAAAAACATTCAGTACTTC. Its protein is CASSYASGVLAKNIQYF.

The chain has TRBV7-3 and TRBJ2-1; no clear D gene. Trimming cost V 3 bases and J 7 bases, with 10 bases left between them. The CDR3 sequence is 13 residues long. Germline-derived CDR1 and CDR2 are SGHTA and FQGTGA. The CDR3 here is CASSFAGPNEQFF. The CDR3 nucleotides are TGTGCCAGCAGCTTCGCAGGACCGAATGAGCAGTTCTTC.

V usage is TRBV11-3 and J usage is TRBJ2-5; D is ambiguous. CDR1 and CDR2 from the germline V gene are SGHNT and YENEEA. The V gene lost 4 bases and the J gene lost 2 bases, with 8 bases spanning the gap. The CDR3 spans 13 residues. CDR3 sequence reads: CASSSDGQETQYF. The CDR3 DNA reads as TGTGCCAGCAGCTCGGACGGACAAGAGACCCAGTACTTC.